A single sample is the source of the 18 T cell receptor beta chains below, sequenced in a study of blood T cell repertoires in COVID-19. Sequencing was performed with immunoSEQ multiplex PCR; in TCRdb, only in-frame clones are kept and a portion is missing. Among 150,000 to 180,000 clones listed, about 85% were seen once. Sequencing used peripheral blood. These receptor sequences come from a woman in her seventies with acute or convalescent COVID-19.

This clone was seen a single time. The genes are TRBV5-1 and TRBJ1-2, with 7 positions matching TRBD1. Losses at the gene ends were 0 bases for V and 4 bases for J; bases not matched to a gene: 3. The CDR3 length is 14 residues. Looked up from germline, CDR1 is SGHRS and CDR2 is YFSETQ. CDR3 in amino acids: CASSLGQGRYGYTF. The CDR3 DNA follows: TGCGCCAGCAGCTTGGGACAGGGCCGCTATGGCTACACCTTC.

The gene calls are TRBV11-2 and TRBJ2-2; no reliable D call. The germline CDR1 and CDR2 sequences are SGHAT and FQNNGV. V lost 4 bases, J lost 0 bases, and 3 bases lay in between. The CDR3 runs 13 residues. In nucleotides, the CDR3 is TGTGCCAGCAGCTCTACGAACACCGGGGAGCTGTTTTTT. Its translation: CASSSTNTGELFF.

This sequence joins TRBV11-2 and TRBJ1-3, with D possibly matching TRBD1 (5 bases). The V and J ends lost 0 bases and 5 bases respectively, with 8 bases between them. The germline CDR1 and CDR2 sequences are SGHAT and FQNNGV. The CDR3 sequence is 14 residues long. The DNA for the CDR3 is TGTGCCAGCAGCTTAGATGGGACTAGAAACACCATATATTTT. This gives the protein CASSLDGTRNTIYF.

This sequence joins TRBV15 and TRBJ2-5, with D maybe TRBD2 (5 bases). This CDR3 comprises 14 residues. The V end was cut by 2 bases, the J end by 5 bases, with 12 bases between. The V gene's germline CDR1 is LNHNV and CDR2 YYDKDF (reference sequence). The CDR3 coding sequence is TGTGCCACCAGCAGACCCGGGGTATTCGAGACCCAGTACTTC. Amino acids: CATSRPGVFETQYF.

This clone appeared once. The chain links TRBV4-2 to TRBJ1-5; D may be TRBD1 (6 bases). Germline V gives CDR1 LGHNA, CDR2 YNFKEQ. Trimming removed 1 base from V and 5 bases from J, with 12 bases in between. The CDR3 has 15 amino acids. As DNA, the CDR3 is TGTGCCAGCAGCCAAGGGGAACAGGGAGATCAGCCCCAGCATTTT. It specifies CASSQGEQGDQPQHF.

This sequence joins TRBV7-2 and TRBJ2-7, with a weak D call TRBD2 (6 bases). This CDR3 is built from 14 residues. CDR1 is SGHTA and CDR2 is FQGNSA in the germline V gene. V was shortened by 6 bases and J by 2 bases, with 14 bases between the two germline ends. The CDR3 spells CASRSGLPPYEQYF. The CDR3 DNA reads TGTGCCAGCAGGTCGGGACTTCCACCCTACGAGCAGTACTTC. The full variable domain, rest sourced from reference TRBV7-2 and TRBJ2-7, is GAGVSQSPSNKVTEKGKDVELRCDPISGHTALYWYRQSLGQGLEFLIYFQGNSAPDKSGLPSDRFSAERTGGSVSTLTIQRTQQEDSAVYLCASRSGLPPYEQYFGPGTRLTVT.

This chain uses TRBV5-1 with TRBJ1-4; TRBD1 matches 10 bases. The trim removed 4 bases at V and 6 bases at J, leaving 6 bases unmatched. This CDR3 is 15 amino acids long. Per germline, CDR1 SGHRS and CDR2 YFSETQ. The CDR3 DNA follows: TGCGCCAGCAGCACCTCCGGGACAGGGGATGAAAAACTGTTTTTT. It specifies CASSTSGTGDEKLFF.

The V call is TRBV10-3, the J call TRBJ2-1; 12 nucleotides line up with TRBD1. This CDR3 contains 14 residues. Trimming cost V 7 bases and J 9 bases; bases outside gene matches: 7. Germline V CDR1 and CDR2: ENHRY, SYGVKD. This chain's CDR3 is CAIMGTGGTGEQFF. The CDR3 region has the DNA TGTGCCATCATGGGGACAGGGGGCACAGGTGAGCAGTTCTTC.

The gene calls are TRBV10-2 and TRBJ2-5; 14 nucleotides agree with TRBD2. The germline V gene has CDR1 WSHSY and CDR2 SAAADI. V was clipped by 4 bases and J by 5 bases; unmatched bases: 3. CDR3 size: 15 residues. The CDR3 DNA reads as TGCGCCAGCAGTGGGGGGACTAGCGGGGGTGAGACCCAGTACTTC. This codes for CASSGGTSGGETQYF.

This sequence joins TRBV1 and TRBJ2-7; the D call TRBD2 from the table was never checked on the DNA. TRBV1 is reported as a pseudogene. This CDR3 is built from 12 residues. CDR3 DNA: TGCACCAGCAGTTCGGGAGGGGGCGAGCAGTACGTC. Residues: CTSSSGGGEQYV.

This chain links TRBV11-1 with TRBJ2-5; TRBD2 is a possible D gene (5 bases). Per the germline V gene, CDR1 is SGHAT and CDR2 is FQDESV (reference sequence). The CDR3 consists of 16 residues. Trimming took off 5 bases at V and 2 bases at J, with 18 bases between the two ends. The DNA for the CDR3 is TGTGCCAGCAGCCCCCAGGCGGACTTAGGACAAGAGACCCAGTACTTC. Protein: CASSPQADLGQETQYF.

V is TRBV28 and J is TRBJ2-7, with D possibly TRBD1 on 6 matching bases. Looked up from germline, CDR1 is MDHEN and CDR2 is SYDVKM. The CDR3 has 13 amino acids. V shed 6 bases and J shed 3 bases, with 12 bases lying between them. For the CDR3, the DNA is TGTGCCAGCAGACCGACAGGCTACTACGAGCAGTACGTC. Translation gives CASRPTGYYEQYV.

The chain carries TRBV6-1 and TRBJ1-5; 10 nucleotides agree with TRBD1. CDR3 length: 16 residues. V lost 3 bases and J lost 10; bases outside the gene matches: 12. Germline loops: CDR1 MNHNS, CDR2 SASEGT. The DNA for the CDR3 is TGTGCCAGCAGTGACCAGGGACAGGGGCGAAGTGCACCCCAGCATTTT. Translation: CASSDQGQGRSAPQHF.

The CDR3 loop reads CASRPRLNTGELFF. Here the CDR3 DNA reads TGTGCCAGCAGGCCACGACTTAACACCGGGGAGCTGTTTTTT. V is TRBV27 and J is TRBJ2-2; D is ambiguous. Germline CDR1 is MNHEY and CDR2 is SMNVEV (reference sequence). The ends were cut back, 6 bases at V and 2 bases at J, with 10 bases in the middle. This CDR3 region has 14 residues.

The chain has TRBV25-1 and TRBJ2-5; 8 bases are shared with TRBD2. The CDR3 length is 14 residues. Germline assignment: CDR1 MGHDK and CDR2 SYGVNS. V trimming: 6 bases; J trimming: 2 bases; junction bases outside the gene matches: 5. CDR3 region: CASRGRGVQETQYF. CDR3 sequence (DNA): TGTGCCAGCAGGGGGCGGGGGGTTCAAGAGACCCAGTACTTC.

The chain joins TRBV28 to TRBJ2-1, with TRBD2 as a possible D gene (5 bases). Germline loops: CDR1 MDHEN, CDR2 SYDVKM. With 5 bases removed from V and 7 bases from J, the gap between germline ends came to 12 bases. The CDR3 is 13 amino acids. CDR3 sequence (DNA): TGTGCCAGCAGTCTCAAGACGGGAAATGAGCAGTTCTTC. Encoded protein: CASSLKTGNEQFF.

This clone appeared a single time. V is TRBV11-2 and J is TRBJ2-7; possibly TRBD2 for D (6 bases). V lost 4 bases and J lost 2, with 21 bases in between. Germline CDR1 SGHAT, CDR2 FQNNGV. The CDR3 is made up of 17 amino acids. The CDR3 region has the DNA TGTGCCAGCAGCTCTAGCGCATTAGGAATTAGAACCTACGAGCAGTACGTC. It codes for CASSSSALGIRTYEQYV.

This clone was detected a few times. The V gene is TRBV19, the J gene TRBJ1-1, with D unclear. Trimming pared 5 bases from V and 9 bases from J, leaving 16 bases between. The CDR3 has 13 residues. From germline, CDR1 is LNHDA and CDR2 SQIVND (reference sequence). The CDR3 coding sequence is TGTGCCAGTAGTTTGAGTACCATGGTACAAGCTTTCTTT. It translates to CASSLSTMVQAFF.